This T cell receptor beta chain was identified in a study of blood T cell repertoires in COVID-19. Profiled with immunoSEQ multiplex PCR; TCRdb holds only in-frame clones, not every one. The sample lists about 63,000 clones; 70% to 80% were seen once. V trimming: 0 bases; J trimming: 7 bases; junction bases outside the gene matches: 9. CDR3 length: 17 amino acids. CDR1 and CDR2 (germline): SGHDN, FVKESK. The sequencing input was peripheral blood. The TCR originated in a woman aged 80 or older with acute or convalescent COVID-19. The rearrangement joins TRBV14 to TRBJ1-2, with 12 bases fitting TRBD1. CDR3 in DNA: TGTGCCAGCAGCCAAGAAGGAGGGACAGGGGGCGACGGTGGCTACACCTTC. This codes for CASSQEGGTGGDGGYTF.